This T cell receptor (beta chain) is drawn from a study of vaccination effects on CD4 cells after COVID-19. About the research overall: Post-vaccine specimens arrived a median 72 days past the second dose.

Points from the study as a whole: After vaccination, at late timepoints, clones induced by infection and by vaccine contracted markedly. Just 1 of 255 vaccine-induced clones in healthy recipients was cross-reactive.

A remark on this clone: The antigen remains unidentified.

CD4+ T cells were isolated after about eleven days of culture. Each participant was administered two doses of either the BNT162b2 or the mRNA-1273 vaccine. V lost 0 bases and J lost 4, with 6 bases in between. Germline V gene lookup returns CDR1 MNHEY and CDR2 SVGAGI. The CDR3 length is 13 residues. Sequencing was performed with immunoSEQ multiplex PCR; in TCRdb, only in-frame clones are kept and a portion is missing. Counted here are tens of thousands of clones, roughly 75% occurring once; the ten biggest clones make up roughly 2.3%. Sequencing was performed on CD4+ T cells from PBMCs cultured without peptide, taken after COVID-19 vaccination. The chain has TRBV6-5 and TRBJ1-2, with D unresolved. This TCR was recovered from a human donor who received a COVID-19 vaccine. The CDR3 DNA follows: TGTGCCAGCAGTTACTCGACGTCCTATGGCTACACCTTC. Amino acids: CASSYSTSYGYTF.